This TCR beta chain was identified during a study of T cell repertoires in cytomegalovirus infection (dated by TCRdb to about 2019). Context from the whole study: Peptide stimulations targeted recently identified HLA-C-restricted CMV epitopes, whose presentation resists viral immunomodulation, together with well-studied HLA-B-restricted epitopes. Donor HLA type was relevant to the analysis, because carriage of CMV infection together with the matching HLA type was indicated by public TCR beta signatures.

The treatment or condition label of this sample denotes: in vitro stimulation with specific CMV peptide epitopes to enrich CMV-specific T cells. The germline V gene provides CDR1 SGHVS and CDR2 FQNEAQ. The junction shows trimming of 1 base on V and 5 bases on J, and the gene matches do not reach 4 bases of it. From its cysteine to its phenylalanine, the CDR3 spans 14 amino acids. The CDR3 DNA has 42 bases and is translated from base 1. TCRdb records Illumina HiSeq 1500 as the sequencer. Using fastp trimming at Q25 and MiXCR clonotype assembly, TCRdb reanalyzed the public sequencing data and kept in-frame beta chains. Entries are consolidated by CDR3 protein sequence, retaining the most common genes and DNA. Across this sample there are more than 65,000 distinct CDR3 sequences, with more than 40% seen only once. Clones ranked in the top ten supply more than 85% of the sample. This clonotype has more than one count but fewer than ten. Its target antigen remains unknown. Base qualities are not at hand, and no much larger clone is one base apart.

Paper-wide results and their limitations: Carriers of CMV infection plus the relevant HLA type were discriminated by the cumulative frequency of public TCR beta family members in the study cohort and in an independent roughly 380-donor cohort. In the ex vivo response, HLA-C-restricted CMV-specific TCR beta clonotypes were dominant, and in two of eight donors the single most frequent clonotype came from this HLA-C-restricted group.

The material sequenced was CD8+ T cells from cultured PBMCs, taken from culture after CMV antigen stimulation. This receptor was obtained from a human donor in good health (CMV status not recorded). Some clones in this sample may be carry-over from other donors' samples. Recombination joined TRBV7-8 with TRBJ2-5; 7 nucleotides in the junction match TRBD2. The sequence in DNA is TGTGCCAGCAGCTTAGAAACAGCGGGGGAGACCCAGTACTTC. Translated, it reads CASSLETAGETQYF. Joined to the reference TRBV7-8 and TRBJ2-5 proteins, this CDR3 gives the full variable domain: GAGVSQSPRYKVAKRGQDVALRCDPISGHVSLFWYQQALGQGPEFLTYFQNEAQLDKSGLPSDRFFAERPEGSVSTLKIQRTQQEDSAVYLCASSLETAGETQYFGPGTRLLVL.